This TCR beta chain was sequenced during a study of CD8+ T cells in alopecia areata (dated by TCRdb to between 2017 and 2018). Background for the entire study: Treated patients were enrolled in an open-label pilot trial of oral tofacitinib at 5 to 10 mg twice daily for moderate-to-severe alopecia areata. Patients stayed on tofacitinib for 6 to 18 months and then had 6 months of follow-up off drug so that delayed response and recurrence could be assessed. To study T cell clonal expansion in alopecia areata, the researchers applied high-throughput TCRbeta sequencing to both the C3H/HeJ mouse model and human patients. On the human side, TCRbeta sequencing was run on scalp tissue and on sorted CD4+ and CD8+ peripheral blood T cells from healthy controls and from alopecia areata patients with either patchy or totalis/universalis disease. Biopsies were taken from tofacitinib-treated patients at baseline and at 4 and 24 weeks of treatment, and a later scalp biopsy was taken in several of the tofacitinib-treated patients. Clonality in the scalp was compared among normal scalp (n=4), patchy alopecia areata scalp (n=8), and alopecia totalis/universalis scalp (n=8). RNA came from the PAXgene miRNA kit for fixed scalp, the miRNeasy kit for PBMCs, and the RNeasy kit for mouse skin. TCRbeta CDR3 regions were amplified by immunoSEQ multiplex PCR with 35 Vbeta forward and 13 Jbeta reverse primers. The investigation overall reported the following: Higher clonality and more expanded CD8+ clones were observed in lesional scalp than in normal scalp, particularly in alopecia totalis/universalis, a finding suggestive of antigenic drive. Unlike mouse skin, where gammadelta T cells dominate, normal human skin contains resident alphabeta T cells that get sequenced too, which complicates analysis of the scalp TCR repertoire. Shared TCR sequences between patients were less evident than in mice, which may be partly attributable to HLA diversity in the patient population.

Library creation used the immunoSEQ multiplex PCR assay. RNA was extracted from all samples and reverse transcribed into cDNA as template for TCR sequencing. SuperScript III was used for first-strand cDNA synthesis, primed with a 2:1 mix of oligo-dT and random hexamers. A synthetic immune receptor repertoire was used to assess amplification bias, and residual bias was removed computationally. Turning to the authors' computational methods: Raw reads were preprocessed to remove errors, and CDR3 was defined according to IMGT conventions as the region from the conserved cysteine to phenylalanine. To get clonality, Shannon entropy was normalized by log2 of the number of productive unique TCRs and the result was subtracted from 1. CD4 or CD8 identity of scalp clones was inferred by cross-referencing scalp TCRbeta sequences with sorted blood CD4 and CD8 repertoires. In TCRdb, the immuneACCESS table is reduced to in-frame sequences with V and J assigned. These tables do not hold every clone; where another copy was compared, an unresolved V gene accounts for under half, and the others remain unexplained. For V, J and clone size, that table is used; D and trimming come from the DNA. The sample data list roughly 130,000 clones, and roughly 61% of these were observed just once. Clones ranked in the top ten supply 4.5% of the sample.

Reading the label with the study, this specimen's time point is: baseline before oral tofacitinib. From alopecia areata patients, peripheral blood was collected along with lesional scalp punch biopsies. PBMCs were isolated by density centrifugation and stained for CD3, CD4 and CD8, and CD4+ and CD8+ T cells were sorted on a FACSAria. V is shortened by 0 bases, J by 7 bases, and the region joining them spans 13 bases. CDR1 GTSNPN and CDR2 SVGIG were looked up in the germline V gene (reference sequence). The cysteine opens and the phenylalanine closes a CDR3 of 14 amino acids. Only CDR3 DNA remains: 42 bases, in frame from the first base. This clone was detected a few times. Its target antigen remains unknown. Base-call qualities are not available, and no considerably larger clone is one nucleotide away.

The sequences come from CD4+ T cells sorted from blood, collected at week 0. The sequence links TRBV30 to TRBJ2-1, with TRBD2 as a weak D call on 5 bases. The source of this sequence is a human donor with alopecia areata. The base sequence is TGTGCCTGGAGTGTGGGTCTAGCAACGAATGAGCAGTTCTTC. Its translation reads: CAWSVGLATNEQFF.